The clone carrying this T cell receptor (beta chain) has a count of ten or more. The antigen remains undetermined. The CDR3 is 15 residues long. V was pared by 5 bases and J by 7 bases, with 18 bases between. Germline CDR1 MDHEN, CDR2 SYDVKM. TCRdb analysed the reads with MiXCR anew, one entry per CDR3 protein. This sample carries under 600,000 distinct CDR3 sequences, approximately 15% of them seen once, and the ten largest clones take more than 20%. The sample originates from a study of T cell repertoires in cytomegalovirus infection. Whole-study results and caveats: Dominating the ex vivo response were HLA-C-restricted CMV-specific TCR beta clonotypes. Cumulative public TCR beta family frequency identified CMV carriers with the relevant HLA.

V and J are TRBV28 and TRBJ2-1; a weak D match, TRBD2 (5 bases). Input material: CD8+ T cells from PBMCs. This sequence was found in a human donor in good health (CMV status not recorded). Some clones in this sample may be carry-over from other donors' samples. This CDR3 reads CASSAVSLAKNEQFF. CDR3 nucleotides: TGTGCCAGCAGTGCTGTGAGTCTAGCCAAGAATGAGCAGTTCTTC.